What follows is one TCR beta chain and its context. Its antigen is unknown. This was the immunoSEQ v3.0 assay at survey level. Sequenced by immunoSEQ multiplex PCR; TCRdb stores in-frame clones only, minus some. The sample yields about 21,000 clones, roughly four fifths seen once. The CDR3 spans 14 residues. CDR1 SGHRS and CDR2 YFSETQ come from the germline V gene. V lost 4 bases and J lost 6; bases outside the gene matches: 9. These data come from a study of long-term antiretroviral therapy in people with HIV. Study outcomes and limitations: Documentation of ART adherence, viral resistance or therapy changes was absent.

This clonotype originated in a woman between 25 and 40 years old with HIV. The input for sequencing was unsorted PBMCs, taken 0.2 years after starting antiretroviral therapy. The chain couples TRBV5-1 to TRBJ2-5; 7 positions match TRBD1. CDR3 in amino acids: CASSTGTVEKTQYF. Written as DNA, the CDR3 is TGCGCCAGCAGCACCGGGACAGTTGAGAAGACCCAGTACTTC.